These T cell receptor beta chains were read from a single sample in a study of blood T cell repertoires in COVID-19. Method: immunoSEQ multiplex PCR; TCRdb's copy keeps in-frame clones and lacks some. Here the sample spans under 200,000 clones, roughly nine tenths being singletons. Sequencing input: PBMCs or T cells enriched from blood (not recorded which). These receptors all stem from a woman aged 50 to 60 who had recovered from COVID-19. The CDR3 runs from the conserved cysteine through the conserved F or W. D genes are given only for firm matches. Where a row states a size, it is once, few, many or the class of an expanded clone; other rows omit it.

NA TRBD2 TRBJ2-7 TRBV18 CASSPPLGTSGVPYEQYF TGTGCCAGCTCACCACCGCTGGGAACTAGCGGGGTTCCCTACGAGCAGTACTTC
few NA TRBJ2-3 TRBV30 CAWSASSRDTQYF TGTGCCTGGAGTGCCAGTTCCCGCGATACGCAGTATTTT
NA TRBD1 TRBJ2-7 TRBV6-4 CASSDSVWDRSYEQYF TGTGCCAGCAGTGATAGTGTTTGGGACAGGTCCTACGAGCAGTACTTC
NA TRBD1 TRBJ1-2 TRBV5-1 CASSLSSGGGGYTF TGCGCCAGCAGCTTGAGTTCAGGGGGTGGCGGCTACACCTTC
NA TRBD2 TRBJ2-1 TRBV9 CASSAFGAGAYNEQFF TGTGCCAGCAGCGCATTCGGGGCGGGAGCGTACAATGAGCAGTTCTTC
few NA TRBJ1-6 TRBV14 CASSQGLAVNSPLHF TGTGCCAGCAGCCAAGGTCTGGCCGTAAATTCACCCCTCCACTTT
NA TRBD2 TRBJ2-3 TRBV29-1 CSAAGTEGLAGADTQYF TGCAGCGCCGCCGGGACGGAGGGACTAGCGGGAGCGGATACGCAGTATTTT
NA TRBD1 TRBJ1-2 TRBV27 CASSGGGPYGYTF TGTGCCAGCAGCGGAGGGGGCCCCTATGGCTACACCTTC
NA NA TRBJ2-1 TRBV5-1 CASRQESYNEQFF TGCGCCAGCAGACAGGAGAGTTACAATGAGCAGTTCTTC
NA TRBD2 TRBJ2-3 TRBV18 CASSPTGLAGTDTQYF TGTGCCAGCTCACCAACCGGTCTAGCGGGCACAGATACGCAGTATTTT
NA TRBD1 TRBJ1-2 TRBV18 CASSPLQGQGAAYGYTF TGTGCCAGCTCACCCCTACAGGGACAGGGGGCTGCCTATGGCTACACCTTC
NA NA TRBJ1-1 TRBV19 CASSISGAEAFF TGTGCCAGTAGTATTTCAGGGGCTGAAGCTTTCTTT
NA TRBD2 TRBJ2-5 TRBV11-2 CASSLESRTSGRLQTQYF TGTGCCAGCAGCTTAGAATCCAGGACTAGCGGGAGGTTACAGACCCAGTACTTC
NA NA TRBJ1-5 TRBV21-1 CASSKGGQGDQPQHF TGTGCCAGCAGCAAAGGGGGACAGGGTGATCAGCCCCAGCATTTT
NA TRBD1 TRBJ1-1 TRBV7-9 CASSLEGALNTEAFF TGTGCCAGCAGCTTAGAGGGGGCTCTGAACACTGAAGCTTTCTTT
NA TRBD1 TRBJ2-5 TRBV5-5 CASNHLQGAGDQETQYF TGTGCCAGCAACCATTTGCAGGGGGCAGGGGACCAAGAGACCCAGTACTTC
NA NA TRBJ1-5 TRBV10-1 CASRLTGGSNQPQHF TGCGCCAGCAGGTTGACTGGGGGGAGCAATCAGCCCCAGCATTTT
few NA TRBJ2-7 TRBV21-1 CASSFGERWSSYEQYF TGTGCCAGCAGTTTTGGTGAACGTTGGAGCTCCTACGAGCAGTACTTC
few NA TRBJ1-3 TRBV28 CASSPIGQSSGNTIYF TGTGCCAGCAGTCCCATCGGACAGAGCTCTGGAAACACCATATATTTT
NA NA TRBJ2-7 TRBV3-1/TRBV3-2 CASSSPYEQYF TGTGCCAGCAGCTCCCCATACGAGCAGTACTTC
once TRBD2 TRBJ2-3 TRBV27 CASSLNGLAGVRDTQYF TGTGCCAGCAGTCTCAATGGACTAGCGGGAGTCAGAGATACGCAGTATTTT
NA TRBD2 TRBJ2-3 TRBV7-8 CASSSNGLAIDTQYF TGTGCCAGCAGCTCAAACGGACTAGCGATAGATACGCAGTATTTT
NA NA TRBJ1-2 TRBV2 CASSERWASGNGYTF TGTGCCAGCAGTGAAAGGTGGGCAAGTGGTAATGGCTACACCTTC
NA NA TRBJ2-3 TRBV5-1 CASSLGLSSTDTQYF TGCGCCAGCAGCTTGGGACTTTCTAGCACAGATACGCAGTATTTT
NA NA TRBJ2-3 TRBV7-9 CASSLVSGADTQYF TGTGCCAGCAGCTTAGTGTCGGGAGCAGATACGCAGTATTTT
NA TRBD1 TRBJ1-1 TRBV30 CAWSDRGGSEAFF TGTGCCTGGAGCGACAGGGGGGGCTCTGAAGCTTTCTTT
NA NA TRBJ1-4 TRBV5-1 CASSFLGATNEKLFF TGCGCCAGCAGCTTCTTAGGGGCAACTAATGAAAAACTGTTTTTT
once TRBD2 TRBJ2-7 TRBV6-6 CASSYTSGSSYEQYF TGTGCCAGCAGTTACACTAGCGGGAGCTCCTACGAGCAGTACTTC
NA TRBD1 TRBJ1-2 TRBV18 CASSPRDSFNYGYTF TGTGCCAGCTCACCACGGGACAGCTTTAACTATGGCTACACCTTC
NA TRBD1 TRBJ1-2 TRBV6-5 CATRDRGAYGYTF TGTGCCACTCGGGACAGGGGGGCTTATGGCTACACCTTC
NA NA TRBJ1-2 TRBV7-2 CASSSRSYGYTF TGTGCCAGCAGCTCAAGGAGCTATGGCTACACCTTC
once TRBD2 TRBJ2-1 TRBV18 CASSPRTSGIYEQFF TGTGCCAGCTCACCACGGACTAGCGGGATCTATGAGCAGTTCTTC
NA NA TRBJ1-2 TRBV28 CASSASTVRRFYGYTF TGTGCCAGCAGTGCATCGACAGTTAGACGCTTCTATGGCTACACCTTC
NA TRBD1 TRBJ2-7 TRBV15 CATSTTGGRREQYF TGTGCCACCAGCACTACAGGGGGAAGACGCGAGCAGTACTTC
NA TRBD2 TRBJ2-5 TRBV6-5 CASIPGTSGTKTQYF TGTGCCAGCATCCCCGGGACTAGCGGAACTAAGACCCAGTACTTC
NA NA TRBJ2-5 TRBV19 CASSIADSKETQYF TGTGCCAGTAGTATCGCGGACAGCAAAGAGACCCAGTACTTC
once NA TRBJ2-7 TRBV11-2 CASSLDAQRVEQYF TGTGCCAGCAGCTTAGATGCCCAGCGGGTCGAGCAGTACTTC
NA TRBD2 TRBJ2-1 TRBV7-2 CASSFFLLAGINEQFF TGTGCCAGCAGCTTTTTCCTACTAGCGGGAATCAATGAGCAGTTCTTC
NA TRBD1 TRBJ1-4 TRBV5-1 CASTPSGGGREKLFF TGCGCCAGTACGCCTTCAGGGGGCGGAAGGGAAAAACTGTTTTTT
NA NA TRBJ1-1 TRBV18 CASSHQTGANTEAFF TGTGCCAGCTCCCACCAAACTGGGGCGAACACTGAAGCTTTCTTT
once NA TRBJ2-3 TRBV11-2 CASSFHASDTQYF TGTGCCAGCAGCTTTCACGCTAGCGATACGCAGTATTTT
NA TRBD1 TRBJ1-5 TRBV5-6 CASSSWDRGIQPQHF TGTGCCAGCAGCTCCTGGGACAGGGGTATTCAGCCCCAGCATTTT
NA NA TRBJ1-1 TRBV12-3/TRBV12-4 CASSLRPTEAFF TGTGCCAGCAGTTTGCGCCCCACTGAAGCTTTCTTT
NA TRBD2 TRBJ2-1 TRBV5-1 CASSLVLAGGDEQFF TGCGCCAGCAGCTTGGTTCTAGCGGGAGGAGATGAGCAGTTCTTC
NA TRBD1 TRBJ2-7 TRBV6-5 CASSYAGDSVQQYF TGTGCCAGCAGTTACGCAGGGGACAGCGTCCAGCAGTACTTC